The 30 T cell receptor beta chains in this list originate from one sample, sequenced in a study of blood T cell repertoires in COVID-19. Sequencing was performed with immunoSEQ multiplex PCR; in TCRdb, only in-frame clones are kept and a portion is missing. The repertoire holds approximately 250,000 clones, with about nine tenths as singletons. Material: PBMCs or T cells enriched from blood (not recorded which). The origin of the receptors is a woman between 40 and 55 years old with acute COVID-19.

The V gene is TRBV5-1, the J gene TRBJ1-1, with 7 bases lining up with TRBD1. The junction had 5 bases not matched to a gene; V was cut back by 1 base and J by 5 bases. The CDR3 has 14 residues. Germline values: CDR1 SGHRS, CDR2 YFSETQ. CDR3 bases: TGCGCCAGCAGCTTGAGTACAGGGGATACTGAAGCTTTCTTT. It codes for CASSLSTGDTEAFF.

This chain joins TRBV19 and TRBJ1-6; 7 bases match TRBD1. Unmatched junction bases numbered 12, after V lost 3 bases and J lost 10 bases. This CDR3 spans 16 amino acids. In germline, CDR1 is LNHDA, CDR2 SQIVND (reference sequence). In DNA form, the CDR3 reads TGTGCCAGTAGTATCCCCGTATGGCAGGGGGGATCACCCCTCCACTTT. Encoded protein: CASSIPVWQGGSPLHF.

This chain connects TRBV6-1 to TRBJ1-1; 9 nucleotides match TRBD1. Germline values: CDR1 MNHNS, CDR2 SASEGT. The CDR3 runs 14 residues. After removal of 1 base from V and 5 bases from J, the junction contained 2 bases not matched to a gene. CDR3 bases: TGTGCCAGCAGTGAAGAAGACAGGGGGACTGAAGCTTTCTTT. This encodes CASSEEDRGTEAFF.

The chain joins TRBV13 to TRBJ2-2, with unresolved D. Germline V lookup: CDR1 PRHDT, CDR2 FYEKMQ (reference sequence). This CDR3 spans 12 amino acids. The V gene lost 4 bases and the J gene lost 4 bases, with 4 bases spanning the gap. The CDR3 here is CASSSVTGELFF. The DNA of the CDR3 is TGTGCCAGCAGCTCAGTCACCGGGGAGCTGTTTTTT.

The chain recombines TRBV7-9 with TRBJ1-1, with 7 bases lining up with TRBD1. This CDR3 has 16 amino acids. The germline CDR1 and CDR2 sequences are SEHNR and FQNEAQ (reference sequence). The ends lost 4 bases at V and 0 bases at J; junction bases unmatched: 8. The DNA of the CDR3 is TGTGCCAGCAGCTATTGGACAGGACTTATGAACACTGAAGCTTTCTTT. This encodes CASSYWTGLMNTEAFF. The complete variable domain, with remaining parts taken from reference TRBV7-9 and TRBJ1-1, reads DTGVSQNPRHKITKRGQNVTFRCDPISEHNRLYWYRQTLGQGPEFLTYFQNEAQLEKSRLLSDRFSAERPKGSFSTLEIQRTEQGDSAMYLCASSYWTGLMNTEAFFGQGTRLTVV.

This clone turned up a few times. The V gene is TRBV24-1, the J gene TRBJ2-5; D unclear. Germline assignment: CDR1 KGHDR and CDR2 SFDVKD. This CDR3 has 11 amino acids. V was pared by 3 bases and J by 5 bases, with 3 bases between. CDR3 sequence: CATSDLETQYF. CDR3 in DNA: TGTGCCACCAGTGATCTGGAGACCCAGTACTTC.

The chain uses TRBV9 and TRBJ1-1; D not resolved. The V and J ends lost 1 base and 1 base respectively, with 5 bases between them. CDR1 and CDR2 from the germline V gene are SGDLS and YYNGEE. The CDR3 totals 13 residues. CDR3 nucleotide sequence: TGTGCCAGCAGCGTAACGGGGAACACTGAAGCTTTCTTT. It codes for CASSVTGNTEAFF.

The V and J genes are TRBV28 and TRBJ1-4; D gene uncertain. CDR3 length: 16 residues. Trimming removed 5 bases at V and 8 bases at J, with 21 bases between. The germline CDR1 and CDR2 sequences are MDHEN and SYDVKM. In DNA, the CDR3 is TGTGCCAGCAGTAACCCCTCGGGATTTGTGAGGGAAAAACTGTTTTTT. Its translation is CASSNPSGFVREKLFF.

This clone was detected only a few times. The rearrangement joins TRBV19 to TRBJ1-1, with 7 bases lining up with TRBD1. The germline gives CDR1 LNHDA, CDR2 SQIVND (reference sequence). V dropped 6 bases and J dropped 8; count of bases not matched to a gene: 9. There are 13 residues in the CDR3. CDR3 in DNA: TGTGCCAGTAGCCTACGAACAGGGGAAGAAGCTTTCTTT. Translating gives CASSLRTGEEAFF.

This clone was counted a single time. Written as DNA, the CDR3 is TGCGCCAGCAGCCAAGATTACGGTTCTAGCAATCAGCCCCAGCATTTT. Its protein product is CASSQDYGSSNQPQHF. The genes are TRBV4-3 and TRBJ1-5; D unresolved. The CDR3 runs to 16 residues. Germline assignment: CDR1 LGHNA and CDR2 YSLEER. V shed 0 bases and J shed 0 bases, with 9 bases lying between them.

The rearrangement uses TRBV27 and TRBJ1-2; perhaps TRBD1 as D (5 bases). The CDR3 runs to 16 residues. The germline gives CDR1 MNHEY, CDR2 SMNVEV (reference sequence). V was clipped by 5 bases and J by 0 bases, with 16 bases between them. The CDR3 loop is CASSPGWGVANYGYTF. CDR3 in DNA: TGTGCCAGCAGTCCCGGGTGGGGGGTTGCTAACTATGGCTACACCTTC.

The CDR3 reads CASSPGGRNTGELFF. Here the CDR3 DNA reads TGTGCCAGCAGCCCCGGAGGGAGAAACACCGGGGAGCTGTTTTTT. The chain joins TRBV7-8 to TRBJ2-2; D might be TRBD2 (6 bases). Germline V gene lookup returns CDR1 SGHVS and CDR2 FQNEAQ. Trimming took off 5 bases at V and 2 bases at J, with 12 bases between the two ends. The CDR3 length is 15 residues.

The chain is built from TRBV19 and TRBJ2-1, with TRBD2 identical over 15 bases. The CDR3 is 18 residues long. V was pared by 0 bases and J by 4 bases, with 4 bases of the junction left unmatched. The germline gives CDR1 LNHDA, CDR2 SQIVND (reference sequence). CDR3 protein: CASSIDGTSGRSYNEQFF. The CDR3 region has the DNA TGTGCCAGTAGTATAGACGGGACTAGCGGGAGGTCATACAATGAGCAGTTCTTC.

The V call is TRBV10-3, the J call TRBJ2-2; 8 bases agree with TRBD2. CDR3 size: 15 residues. Germline CDR1 reads ENHRY; CDR2 reads SYGVKD. V was pared by 8 bases and J by 5 bases, with 10 bases of the junction left unmatched. In DNA form, the CDR3 reads TGTGCCATCGGACGGGCGGGAGGCCAGACCGGGGAGCTGTTTTTT. This codes for CAIGRAGGQTGELFF.

The V and J genes are TRBV24-1 and TRBJ2-5; D not certain. This CDR3 has 15 residues. CDR1 is KGHDR, CDR2 SFDVKD, per germline. Trimming removed 5 bases at V and 1 base at J, with 13 bases between. CDR3 nucleotide sequence: TGTGCCACCAGTGCTGGGCTATTACTCCAAGAGACCCAGTACTTC. Translated: CATSAGLLLQETQYF.

This chain uses TRBV18 with TRBJ1-1; D is possibly TRBD1 (5 bases). Germline CDR1 reads KGHSH; CDR2 reads LQKENI. The CDR3 loop spans 14 amino acids. V was pared by 3 bases and J by 1 base, with 9 bases between. DNA of the CDR3: TGTGCCAGCTCACCCGGGGGGAGGAACACTGAAGCTTTCTTT. Residues: CASSPGGRNTEAFF.

This chain links TRBV5-4 with TRBJ2-3; tentative D call: TRBD1 (6 bases). From germline, CDR1 is SGHNT and CDR2 YYREEE (reference sequence). The germline V and J ends were trimmed by 0 bases and 6 bases, with 8 bases remaining between them. This CDR3 is 13 amino acids long. The CDR3 nucleotides read TGTGCCAGCAGCTTGGTAGGGGGTGATACGCAGTATTTT. Translating it yields CASSLVGGDTQYF.

As to this clone: Within the sample, other DNA sequences also encode this same CDR3. The genes are TRBV9 and TRBJ1-3; the D gene is possibly TRBD1 (6 bases). Germline assignment: CDR1 SGDLS and CDR2 YYNGEE. V dropped 0 bases and J dropped 7 bases, with 11 bases sitting between them. The CDR3 runs 14 residues. CDR3 protein: CASSVARGGNTIYF. The CDR3 DNA reads TGTGCCAGCAGCGTAGCGCGAGGGGGTAACACCATATATTTT.

The table lists this clone with a count of one. The chain combines TRBV4-3 with TRBJ1-1; TRBD1 aligns across 7 bases. The junction had 10 bases not matched to a gene; V was cut back by 1 base and J by 8 bases. The CDR3 runs 15 residues. In germline, CDR1 is LGHNA, CDR2 YSLEER. The CDR3: CASSQVGFSDREAFF. The CDR3 DNA follows: TGCGCCAGCAGCCAAGTCGGGTTTTCGGACAGGGAAGCTTTCTTT.

The V gene is TRBV28, the J gene TRBJ1-1, with TRBD1 matching 11 bases. Germline trimming cut 2 bases from V and 0 bases from J; bases unmatched to any gene: 2. The CDR3 has 16 residues. The germline V gene encodes CDR1 MDHEN and CDR2 SYDVKM. CDR3 coding DNA: TGTGCCAGCAGTTTAGCGGACAGGGGGCTGAACACTGAAGCTTTCTTT. Translating it yields CASSLADRGLNTEAFF. Variable domain in full (rest from reference TRBV28 and TRBJ1-1): DVKVTQSSRYLVKRTGEKVFLECVQDMDHENMFWYRQDPGLGLRLIYFSYDVKMKEKGDIPEGYSVSREKKERFSLILESASTNQTSMYLCASSLADRGLNTEAFFGQGTRLTVV.

The chain joins TRBV6-4 to TRBJ2-3, with D tentatively TRBD2 (5 bases). Between the trimmed V and J ends, which lost 5 bases and 2 bases, there was a span of 11 bases. Per germline, CDR1 MRHNA and CDR2 SNTAGT. The CDR3 contains 14 residues. The CDR3 sequence: CASSPGFNTDTQYF. As DNA, the CDR3 is TGTGCCAGCAGTCCGGGATTCAACACAGATACGCAGTATTTT.

The chain recombines TRBV6-5 with TRBJ1-2, with a tentative D call TRBD1 (5 bases). The germline V gene encodes CDR1 MNHEY and CDR2 SVGAGI. This CDR3 is 14 amino acids long. The V end was cut by 6 bases, the J end by 7 bases, with 18 bases between. CDR3 sequence: CASRASGVQGGYTF. CDR3 DNA sequence: TGTGCCAGCAGAGCCTCTGGGGTTCAGGGTGGCTACACCTTC.

J is TRBJ2-7 and V is TRBV7-9, with D hard to call. The CDR3 is 14 amino acids. Trimming removed 5 bases at V and 7 bases at J, with 18 bases between. Germline V CDR1 and CDR2: SEHNR, FQNEAQ (reference sequence). CDR3 DNA: TGTGCCAGCAGCCCCCCCCAGGCTAACCTTGAGCAGTACGTC. Translating gives CASSPPQANLEQYV.

Comments on this clone: A junction end diverges from the germline sequence, so it may reflect a read error. This chain joins TRBV2 and TRBJ1-6; D is unresolved. Germline V CDR1 and CDR2: SNHLY, FYNNEI. The CDR3 totals 17 residues. The CDR3 loop is CASSEASVLSFNSPLHF. The CDR3, as DNA: TGTGCCAGCAGTGAAGCGAGCGTCCTCTCCTTTAATTCACCCCTCCACTTT.

This rearrangement joins TRBV7-9 to TRBJ1-2; D ambiguous. The CDR3 covers 19 residues. V gave up 2 bases and J gave up 8 bases, with 30 bases separating them. Germline V gives CDR1 SEHNR, CDR2 FQNEAQ (reference sequence). CDR3 nucleotides: TGTGCCAGCAGCTTAAGTCATGGGCTCCCGGCCCATAAGCTATACGGCTACACCTTC. Translation gives CASSLSHGLPAHKLYGYTF.

The chain uses TRBV2 and TRBJ1-2; 7 bases match TRBD1. With 10 bases clipped from V and 4 bases from J, the junction kept 15 bases outside the gene matches. CDR1 and CDR2 from the germline V gene are SNHLY and FYNNEI. The CDR3 is 15 residues long. CDR3 region: CANNEGEGASYGYTF. The CDR3 DNA reads as TGTGCCAACAACGAGGGTGAGGGGGCGTCCTATGGCTACACCTTC.

The CDR3 here is CASSPQGGGAELYGYTF. DNA of the CDR3: TGTGCCAGTAGCCCCCAGGGTGGAGGGGCAGAACTCTATGGCTACACCTTC. The rearrangement links TRBV19 to TRBJ1-2, with a tentative D call TRBD1 (5 bases). Germline V lookup: CDR1 LNHDA, CDR2 SQIVND (reference sequence). The V and J ends lost 6 bases and 4 bases respectively, with 24 bases between them. The CDR3 has 17 residues.

This sequence joins TRBV27 and TRBJ1-1, with D perhaps matching TRBD1 (5 bases). V was cut by 3 bases and J by 1 base, with 9 bases left in between. CDR1 and CDR2 from the germline V gene are MNHEY and SMNVEV (reference sequence). The CDR3 runs to 14 residues. CDR3 nucleotide sequence: TGTGCCAGCAGTTTGGGCAGGGCGAACACTGAAGCTTTCTTT. Its translation: CASSLGRANTEAFF.

The sample holds a few counts of this clone. The chain employs TRBV11-2 and TRBJ2-1; no clear D. CDR1 is SGHAT, CDR2 FQNNGV, per germline. This CDR3 spans 12 amino acids. Trimming shortened V by 1 base and J by 9 bases, and 7 bases separated the two germline ends. CDR3 sequence reads: CASSLGGAEQFF. The CDR3 DNA sequence: TGTGCCAGCAGCTTAGGCGGAGCTGAGCAGTTCTTC.

The chain joins TRBV25-1 to TRBJ1-5; 9 bases line up with TRBD1. The CDR3 loop spans 17 amino acids. J gave up 5 bases and V 1 base, and 9 bases lay outside the gene matches. Germline V gene lookup returns CDR1 MGHDK and CDR2 SYGVNS. The DNA for the CDR3 is TGTGCCAGCAGTGAATTGGATGGACAGGGGAGGTATCAGCCCCAGCATTTT. This codes for CASSELDGQGRYQPQHF.